Below, 29 T cell receptor beta chains from the same sample are listed, as sequenced in a study of blood T cell repertoires in COVID-19. Assay: immunoSEQ multiplex PCR; the TCRdb copy retains only in-frame clones and omits some. The sample carries under 300,000 clones, around three quarters recorded once. Input material: peripheral blood. These receptors all stem from an elderly woman with acute or convalescent COVID-19.

For this clone: Other DNA sequences within the sample encode an identical CDR3. The CDR3 DNA is TGCGCCAGCAGTCCATCTACAGGCTACGAGCAGTACTTC. Protein product: CASSPSTGYEQYF. This chain connects TRBV5-1 to TRBJ2-7; D perhaps matches TRBD1 (5 bases). V lost 5 bases to trimming and J lost 3 bases, with 12 bases between them. Germline CDR1 and CDR2: SGHRS and YFSETQ. The length of the CDR3 is 13 residues.

The chain uses TRBV7-2 and TRBJ1-2; maybe TRBD1 (6 bases). Germline lookup yields CDR1 SGHTA and CDR2 FQGNSA. Between the trimmed V and J ends, which lost 6 bases and 4 bases, there was a span of 15 bases. There are 14 residues in the CDR3. DNA of the CDR3: TGTGCCAGCAGACCTGGGGGGGCGGCCTATGGCTACACCTTC. It codes for CASRPGGAAYGYTF.

This clone was seen a handful of times. This rearrangement joins TRBV27 to TRBJ1-3; the D is unclear. In germline, CDR1 is MNHEY, CDR2 SMNVEV (reference sequence). The CDR3 is 15 residues long. V lost 5 bases, J lost 1 base, and 12 bases lay in between. CDR3 amino acids: CASSAAGLSGNTIYF. CDR3 DNA: TGTGCCAGCAGTGCGGCCGGTTTATCTGGAAACACCATATATTTT.

This clone was detected a few times. The sample has other DNA sequences that encode this CDR3 too. The rearrangement uses TRBV7-9 and TRBJ1-2; D possibly corresponds to TRBD1 (5 bases). V lost 2 bases to trimming and J lost 4 bases, with 5 bases between them. CDR1 is SEHNR, CDR2 FQNEAQ, per germline (reference sequence). The CDR3 length is 12 residues. This CDR3 reads CASSLQGYGYTF. CDR3 bases: TGTGCCAGCAGCTTACAGGGCTATGGCTACACCTTC.

The chain uses TRBV19 and TRBJ2-2; D uncertain. The CDR3 loop spans 15 amino acids. The V gene's germline CDR1 is LNHDA and CDR2 SQIVND (reference sequence). The V end lost 6 bases, the J end lost 4 bases, and 15 bases lay between the germline ends. The CDR3 loop reads CASSTLGQFTGELFF. CDR3 sequence (DNA): TGTGCCAGTAGCACACTTGGGCAATTCACCGGGGAGCTGTTTTTT.

V usage is TRBV12-3 or TRBV12-4 and J usage is TRBJ2-1; D is unclear. The CDR3 length is 13 residues. V lost 2 bases and J 7 bases, leaving 9 bases between the germline ends. CDR3 sequence reads: CASSLSSGNEQFF. The CDR3 DNA follows: TGTGCCAGCAGTTTATCGTCCGGGAATGAGCAGTTCTTC.

In its sample, this clone was seen once. The chain links TRBV12-5 to TRBJ1-5; the D gene is possibly TRBD1 (6 bases). The V gene lost 6 bases and the J gene lost 2 bases, with 23 bases spanning the gap. The CDR3 totals 18 residues. Germline assignment: CDR1 LGHNT and CDR2 FRNRAP. CDR3 region: CASGNSRRGGGGNQPQHF. CDR3 nucleotides: TGTGCTAGTGGCAACTCCCGAAGGGGGGGAGGGGGCAATCAGCCCCAGCATTTT.

This chain joins TRBV6-4 and TRBJ2-2; 8 nucleotides agree with TRBD1. Germline CDR1 reads MRHNA; CDR2 reads SNTAGT. V shed 8 bases and J 7 bases; nucleotides not matched to a gene: 9. The CDR3 totals 14 residues. This CDR3 is CASRDQGAVGELFF. The CDR3 nucleotides are TGTGCCAGCCGCGACCAGGGGGCGGTCGGGGAGCTGTTTTTT.

The chain employs TRBV4-1 and TRBJ2-4; D gene uncertain. The V gene lost 2 bases and the J gene lost 7 bases, with 9 bases spanning the gap. Germline values: CDR1 MGHRA, CDR2 YSYEKL. CDR3 length equals 13 residues. For the CDR3, the DNA is TGCGCCAGCAGCCAAAGCCAGAGGAACATTCAGTACTTC. Translation gives CASSQSQRNIQYF.

The rearrangement joins TRBV28 to TRBJ1-5; 10 bases are a match to TRBD1. CDR3 size: 15 residues. Looked up from germline, CDR1 is MDHEN and CDR2 is SYDVKM. The junction had 8 bases not matched to a gene; V was cut back by 6 bases and J by 6 bases. CDR3 coding DNA: TGTGCCAGCAGCGCGACAGGGGGCGGCGGTCAGCCCCAGCATTTT. Translated: CASSATGGGGQPQHF.

The V gene is TRBV2, the J gene TRBJ2-5; 8 nucleotides align to TRBD1. V was pared by 6 bases and J by 2 bases, with 8 bases of the junction left unmatched. This CDR3 region has 15 residues. CDR1 and CDR2 from the germline V gene are SNHLY and FYNNEI. The CDR3 nucleotides are TGTGCCAGCAGCCCACAGGGGGTCAGGCAAGAGACCCAGTACTTC. Translation: CASSPQGVRQETQYF.

This chain joins TRBV7-9 and TRBJ2-7, with TRBD2 matching 15 bases. Germline assignment: CDR1 SEHNR and CDR2 FQNEAQ (reference sequence). The ends lost 4 bases at V and 2 bases at J; junction bases unmatched: 9. The CDR3 loop spans 18 amino acids. This CDR3 reads CASSSPPGLAGGPYEQYF. The CDR3 DNA reads TGTGCCAGCAGCTCCCCTCCCGGACTAGCGGGAGGGCCCTACGAGCAGTACTTC.

This chain uses TRBV11-3 with TRBJ2-1; TRBD2 aligns across 9 bases. With 1 base clipped from V and 5 bases from J, the junction kept 3 bases outside the gene matches. Looked up from germline, CDR1 is SGHNT and CDR2 is YENEEA. The CDR3 consists of 15 residues. This CDR3 is CASSLGLAGNNEQFF. The CDR3 region has the DNA TGTGCCAGCAGCTTAGGGCTAGCGGGGAACAATGAGCAGTTCTTC.

This clone was counted a few times. This sequence joins TRBV5-5 and TRBJ1-2; 7 bases are shared with TRBD1. J gave up 4 bases and V 4 bases, and 4 bases lay outside the gene matches. This CDR3 region has 13 residues. CDR1 is SGHKS, CDR2 YYEKEE, per germline (reference sequence). CDR3 protein: CASSRDSFYGYTF. As DNA, the CDR3 is TGTGCCAGCAGCCGGGACAGCTTCTATGGCTACACCTTC.

The rearrangement uses TRBV6-5 and TRBJ2-5; D possibly corresponds to TRBD1 (6 bases). This CDR3 spans 13 amino acids. V was shortened by 6 bases and J by 7 bases, with 15 bases between the two germline ends. Per the germline V gene, CDR1 is MNHEY and CDR2 is SVGAGI. The CDR3 sequence: CASRPGQPLTQYF. CDR3 sequence (DNA): TGTGCCAGCAGGCCCGGACAGCCATTGACCCAGTACTTC.

This rearrangement joins TRBV5-6 to TRBJ2-7, with 7 bases lining up with TRBD2. CDR1 SGHDT and CDR2 YYEEEE come from the germline V gene. The V gene end was trimmed by 5 bases and the J gene end by 2 bases; junction bases not matched to a gene: 13. The CDR3 runs 16 residues. CDR3 residues: CASRGEGVPGPYEQYF. Written as DNA, the CDR3 is TGTGCCAGCAGGGGGGAGGGTGTACCGGGTCCCTACGAGCAGTACTTC.

This sequence joins TRBV5-6 and TRBJ1-4, with TRBD1 identical over 9 bases. The CDR3 spans 15 residues. In germline, CDR1 is SGHDT, CDR2 YYEEEE. Trimming cost V 1 base and J 8 bases; bases outside gene matches: 6. CDR3 sequence (DNA): TGTGCCAGCAGCTTGACCGGGACAGGGCGCGAAAAACTGTTTTTT. Translating gives CASSLTGTGREKLFF.

V gene TRBV5-4 combines with J gene TRBJ2-3, with 7 bases matching TRBD1. The CDR3 is 15 residues long. CDR1 and CDR2 from the germline V gene are SGHNT and YYREEE (reference sequence). The V gene end was trimmed by 2 bases and the J gene end by 0 bases; junction bases not matched to a gene: 3. In DNA form, the CDR3 reads TGTGCCAGCAGCTTCAGACAGGGAAGCACAGATACGCAGTATTTT. Translating gives CASSFRQGSTDTQYF.

This clone occurred a few times. The gene calls are TRBV18 and TRBJ1-1, with D maybe TRBD1 (5 bases). Germline CDR1 is KGHSH and CDR2 is LQKENI. Trimming stripped 3 bases from V and 1 base from J, with 12 bases between. The CDR3 consists of 15 residues. The CDR3 loop reads CASSPGPVTNTEAFF. The CDR3 nucleotides are TGTGCCAGCTCACCGGGGCCAGTCACGAACACTGAAGCTTTCTTT. Full variable domain (outside the CDR3, taken from reference TRBV18 and TRBJ1-1): NAGVMQNPRHLVRRRGQEARLRCSPMKGHSHVYWYRQLPEEGLKFMVYLQKENIIDESGMPKERFSAEFPKEGPSILRIQQVVRGDSAAYFCASSPGPVTNTEAFFGQGTRLTVV.

This clone was seen ten or more times. The V call is TRBV18, the J call TRBJ2-7; no definite D call. The CDR3 sequence is 14 residues long. Germline CDR1 and CDR2: KGHSH and LQKENI. V lost 6 bases, J lost 4 bases, and 16 bases lay in between. The CDR3 nucleotides are TGTGCCAGCTCTCGTAGCCCCCACTTTTACGAGCAGTACTTC. Its protein is CASSRSPHFYEQYF.

The chain is built from TRBV29-1 and TRBJ1-5; 7 positions match TRBD1. Germline CDR1 SQVTM, CDR2 ANQGSEA. CDR3 size: 13 residues. V shed 5 bases and J 7 bases; nucleotides not matched to a gene: 8. CDR3 bases: TGCAGCGTTCAAAAGTCAGGGGGGCAGCCCCAGCATTTT. It specifies CSVQKSGGQPQHF.

This clone occurred once. The V and J genes are TRBV2 and TRBJ2-7; the match to TRBD2 covers 10 bases. The V and J ends lost 6 bases and 6 bases, in that order; junction bases with no gene match: 2. The CDR3 has 12 amino acids. CDR1 is SNHLY, CDR2 FYNNEI, per germline. The CDR3 here is CASRLAGVEQYF. The DNA for the CDR3 is TGTGCCAGCAGGCTAGCGGGGGTCGAGCAGTACTTC.

V usage is TRBV7-2 and J usage is TRBJ2-2; TRBD1 agrees at 10 bases. CDR3 length equals 15 residues. In germline, CDR1 is SGHTA, CDR2 FQGNSA. V lost 5 bases to trimming and J lost 5 bases; unmatched junction nucleotides: 5. CDR3: CASSPRQGATGELFF. In DNA form, the CDR3 reads TGTGCCAGCAGCCCACGACAGGGGGCGACCGGGGAGCTGTTTTTT.

The chain employs TRBV5-4 and TRBJ2-6; D may be TRBD1 (6 bases). The CDR3 loop spans 16 amino acids. Trimming pared 3 bases from V and 0 bases from J, leaving 10 bases between. Germline values: CDR1 SGHNT, CDR2 YYREEE (reference sequence). CDR3 bases: TGTGCCAGCAGCTCCATCAGGGGCTCTGGGGCCAACGTCCTGACTTTC. It encodes CASSSIRGSGANVLTF.

The J gene is TRBJ1-6, the V gene TRBV5-4; D is perhaps TRBD1 (6 bases). Germline CDR1 SGHNT, CDR2 YYREEE (reference sequence). The V end was cut by 2 bases, the J end by 5 bases, with 17 bases between. The CDR3 spans 17 residues. CDR3 residues: CASSLGGTGRDNSPLHF. The CDR3 DNA reads as TGTGCCAGCAGCTTAGGGGGAACAGGGAGGGATAATTCACCCCTCCACTTT. Full variable domain (missing parts from reference TRBV5-4 and TRBJ1-6): ETGVTQSPTHLIKTRGQQVTLRCSSQSGHNTVSWYQQALGQGPQFIFQYYREEENGRGNFPPRFSGLQFPNYSSELNVNALELDDSALYLCASSLGGTGRDNSPLHFGNGTRLTVT.

The V gene is TRBV4-3, the J gene TRBJ2-7; 9 bases map to TRBD1. The CDR3 length is 13 residues. Germline CDR1 is LGHNA and CDR2 is YSLEER. With 4 bases clipped from V and 7 bases from J, the junction kept 5 bases outside the gene matches. Written as DNA, the CDR3 is TGCGCCAGCAGCCGGGACAGGGCGGGAGAGCAGTACTTC. Protein: CASSRDRAGEQYF.

The chain recombines TRBV5-1 with TRBJ1-1; tentative D call: TRBD1 (5 bases). CDR3 length: 15 amino acids. V shed 2 bases and J shed 4 bases, with 15 bases lying between them. The germline V gene encodes CDR1 SGHRS and CDR2 YFSETQ. CDR3: CASSLGAEPATEAFF. CDR3 DNA sequence: TGCGCCAGCAGCTTAGGGGCGGAGCCGGCCACTGAAGCTTTCTTT.

This clone was picked up one time. J is TRBJ2-3 and V is TRBV5-1; a possible D gene is TRBD2 (5 bases). The germline V and J ends were trimmed by 1 base and 2 bases, with 11 bases remaining between them. Germline V CDR1 and CDR2: SGHRS, YFSETQ. The CDR3 totals 15 residues. This chain's CDR3 is CASSLLAALTDTQYF. CDR3 DNA: TGCGCCAGCAGCTTGCTAGCTGCCCTCACAGATACGCAGTATTTT.

This chain joins TRBV9 and TRBJ1-1; no firm D call. Looked up from germline, CDR1 is SGDLS and CDR2 is YYNGEE. This CDR3 is built from 16 residues. With 4 bases removed from V and 1 base from J, the gap between germline ends came to 17 bases. DNA for the CDR3: TGTGCCAGCAGCTCCCTACCTGCGGCCACGAACACTGAAGCTTTCTTT. It yields the protein CASSSLPAATNTEAFF.